Listed here is a single T cell receptor beta chain. This specimen belongs to a study of blood T cell repertoires in COVID-19. Whole-study context: The United States, Italy and Spain supplied acute and convalescent COVID-19 samples. Sample material is recorded as cDNA or gDNA derived from T cells, B-cell-depleted T cells, or PBMCs.

The germline CDR1 and CDR2 sequences are SEHNR and FQNEAQ (reference sequence). Trimming at V came to 1 base and at J to 4 bases, leaving 1 base not matched to a gene. The CDR3 sequence is 15 residues long. Authors' analysis steps: Reference gene primer amplification in the assay estimated nucleated cell counts. This table comes from immunoSEQ multiplex PCR, and its TCRdb copy is limited to in-frame clones, with some not included. That table is the source of V, J and clone size, and D and trimming were worked out from the DNA. The sample yields 300,000 to 450,000 clones, around 86% seen once. The rearrangement links TRBV7-9 to TRBJ2-1; 10 bases are shared with TRBD2. The specimen sequenced was peripheral blood. The source of this sequence is a human donor in a cohort sampled during active COVID-19. Written as DNA, the CDR3 is TGTGCCAGCAGCTTAGTTAGCGGGGGGTACAATGAGCAGTTCTTC. It encodes CASSLVSGGYNEQFF.